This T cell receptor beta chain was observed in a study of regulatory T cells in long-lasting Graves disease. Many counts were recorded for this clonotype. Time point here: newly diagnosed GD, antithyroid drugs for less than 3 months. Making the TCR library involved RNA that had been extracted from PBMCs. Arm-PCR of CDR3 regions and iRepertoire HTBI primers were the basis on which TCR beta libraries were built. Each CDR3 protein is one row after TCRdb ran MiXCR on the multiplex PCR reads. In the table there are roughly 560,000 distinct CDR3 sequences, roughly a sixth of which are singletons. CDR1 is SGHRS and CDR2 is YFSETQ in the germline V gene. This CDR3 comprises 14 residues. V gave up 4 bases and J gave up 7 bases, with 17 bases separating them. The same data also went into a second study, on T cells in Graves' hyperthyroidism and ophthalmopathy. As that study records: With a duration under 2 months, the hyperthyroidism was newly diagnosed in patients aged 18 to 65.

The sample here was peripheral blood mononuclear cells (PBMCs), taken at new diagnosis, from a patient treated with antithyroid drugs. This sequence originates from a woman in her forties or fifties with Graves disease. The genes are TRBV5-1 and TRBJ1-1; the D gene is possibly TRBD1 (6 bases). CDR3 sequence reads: CASSDQGPVGEAFF. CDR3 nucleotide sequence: TGCGCCAGCAGCGACCAGGGGCCGGTAGGTGAAGCTTTCTTT.